This T cell receptor beta chain was retrieved from a study of blood T cells in healthy people across ages. The CDR3 has 15 amino acids. Germline assignment: CDR1 LGHNA and CDR2 YNFKEQ. In regard to this clonotype: A read error may be the cause here, since a much bigger clone is one base away.

The authors ran a second PCR of roughly 6 to 12 cycles using a sample-barcoded 5' primer and a J-beta primer mix. TCRdb reprocessed the 5' RACE reads via MiXCR and lists one record per CDR3 protein. Of 1.5 million to 1.9 million distinct CDR3 sequences in the sample, 42% were seen once. This chain links TRBV4-2 with TRBJ2-7; D not resolved. The TCR was taken from a woman under 30 in good health. The material sequenced was blood. The CDR3 reads CTSSQDLLPPYEQYF. CDR3 in DNA: TGTACCAGCAGCCAAGATTTACTACCACCCTACGAGCAGTACTTC.